This T cell receptor (beta chain) was identified in a study of molecular identifiers for immune sequencing clone quantification. Findings and caveats of the study: Single-cell amounts of spiked Jurkat TCR RNA were reportedly detectable among about a million naive cells.

Note on this clonotype: Its antigen is unknown. A much larger clone lies one base from this, so it may be a read error.

In TCRdb, the PCR reads were re-called with MiXCR into one record per CDR3 protein. The sample holds hundreds of thousands of distinct CDR3 sequences; roughly 24% are singletons and the top ten take 0.74%. Germline V gives CDR1 LGHNA, CDR2 YSLEER. The germline V and J ends were trimmed by 0 bases and 7 bases, with 15 bases remaining between them. This CDR3 has 15 amino acids. This receptor was identified in a human donor in good health. Some libraries in this study had Jurkat cell RNA spiked in. This chain uses TRBV4-3 with TRBJ1-2, with a possible D match to TRBD1 (6 bases). Specimen: naive CD8+ T cells from blood, with Jurkat cell RNA spiked in. The subset is: FACS-sorted CD8+CD4-CCR7+CD45RA+ naive T cells. The CDR3 spells CASSQDYPGASGYTF. DNA for the CDR3: TGCGCCAGCAGCCAAGATTATCCGGGGGCGAGTGGCTACACCTTC.